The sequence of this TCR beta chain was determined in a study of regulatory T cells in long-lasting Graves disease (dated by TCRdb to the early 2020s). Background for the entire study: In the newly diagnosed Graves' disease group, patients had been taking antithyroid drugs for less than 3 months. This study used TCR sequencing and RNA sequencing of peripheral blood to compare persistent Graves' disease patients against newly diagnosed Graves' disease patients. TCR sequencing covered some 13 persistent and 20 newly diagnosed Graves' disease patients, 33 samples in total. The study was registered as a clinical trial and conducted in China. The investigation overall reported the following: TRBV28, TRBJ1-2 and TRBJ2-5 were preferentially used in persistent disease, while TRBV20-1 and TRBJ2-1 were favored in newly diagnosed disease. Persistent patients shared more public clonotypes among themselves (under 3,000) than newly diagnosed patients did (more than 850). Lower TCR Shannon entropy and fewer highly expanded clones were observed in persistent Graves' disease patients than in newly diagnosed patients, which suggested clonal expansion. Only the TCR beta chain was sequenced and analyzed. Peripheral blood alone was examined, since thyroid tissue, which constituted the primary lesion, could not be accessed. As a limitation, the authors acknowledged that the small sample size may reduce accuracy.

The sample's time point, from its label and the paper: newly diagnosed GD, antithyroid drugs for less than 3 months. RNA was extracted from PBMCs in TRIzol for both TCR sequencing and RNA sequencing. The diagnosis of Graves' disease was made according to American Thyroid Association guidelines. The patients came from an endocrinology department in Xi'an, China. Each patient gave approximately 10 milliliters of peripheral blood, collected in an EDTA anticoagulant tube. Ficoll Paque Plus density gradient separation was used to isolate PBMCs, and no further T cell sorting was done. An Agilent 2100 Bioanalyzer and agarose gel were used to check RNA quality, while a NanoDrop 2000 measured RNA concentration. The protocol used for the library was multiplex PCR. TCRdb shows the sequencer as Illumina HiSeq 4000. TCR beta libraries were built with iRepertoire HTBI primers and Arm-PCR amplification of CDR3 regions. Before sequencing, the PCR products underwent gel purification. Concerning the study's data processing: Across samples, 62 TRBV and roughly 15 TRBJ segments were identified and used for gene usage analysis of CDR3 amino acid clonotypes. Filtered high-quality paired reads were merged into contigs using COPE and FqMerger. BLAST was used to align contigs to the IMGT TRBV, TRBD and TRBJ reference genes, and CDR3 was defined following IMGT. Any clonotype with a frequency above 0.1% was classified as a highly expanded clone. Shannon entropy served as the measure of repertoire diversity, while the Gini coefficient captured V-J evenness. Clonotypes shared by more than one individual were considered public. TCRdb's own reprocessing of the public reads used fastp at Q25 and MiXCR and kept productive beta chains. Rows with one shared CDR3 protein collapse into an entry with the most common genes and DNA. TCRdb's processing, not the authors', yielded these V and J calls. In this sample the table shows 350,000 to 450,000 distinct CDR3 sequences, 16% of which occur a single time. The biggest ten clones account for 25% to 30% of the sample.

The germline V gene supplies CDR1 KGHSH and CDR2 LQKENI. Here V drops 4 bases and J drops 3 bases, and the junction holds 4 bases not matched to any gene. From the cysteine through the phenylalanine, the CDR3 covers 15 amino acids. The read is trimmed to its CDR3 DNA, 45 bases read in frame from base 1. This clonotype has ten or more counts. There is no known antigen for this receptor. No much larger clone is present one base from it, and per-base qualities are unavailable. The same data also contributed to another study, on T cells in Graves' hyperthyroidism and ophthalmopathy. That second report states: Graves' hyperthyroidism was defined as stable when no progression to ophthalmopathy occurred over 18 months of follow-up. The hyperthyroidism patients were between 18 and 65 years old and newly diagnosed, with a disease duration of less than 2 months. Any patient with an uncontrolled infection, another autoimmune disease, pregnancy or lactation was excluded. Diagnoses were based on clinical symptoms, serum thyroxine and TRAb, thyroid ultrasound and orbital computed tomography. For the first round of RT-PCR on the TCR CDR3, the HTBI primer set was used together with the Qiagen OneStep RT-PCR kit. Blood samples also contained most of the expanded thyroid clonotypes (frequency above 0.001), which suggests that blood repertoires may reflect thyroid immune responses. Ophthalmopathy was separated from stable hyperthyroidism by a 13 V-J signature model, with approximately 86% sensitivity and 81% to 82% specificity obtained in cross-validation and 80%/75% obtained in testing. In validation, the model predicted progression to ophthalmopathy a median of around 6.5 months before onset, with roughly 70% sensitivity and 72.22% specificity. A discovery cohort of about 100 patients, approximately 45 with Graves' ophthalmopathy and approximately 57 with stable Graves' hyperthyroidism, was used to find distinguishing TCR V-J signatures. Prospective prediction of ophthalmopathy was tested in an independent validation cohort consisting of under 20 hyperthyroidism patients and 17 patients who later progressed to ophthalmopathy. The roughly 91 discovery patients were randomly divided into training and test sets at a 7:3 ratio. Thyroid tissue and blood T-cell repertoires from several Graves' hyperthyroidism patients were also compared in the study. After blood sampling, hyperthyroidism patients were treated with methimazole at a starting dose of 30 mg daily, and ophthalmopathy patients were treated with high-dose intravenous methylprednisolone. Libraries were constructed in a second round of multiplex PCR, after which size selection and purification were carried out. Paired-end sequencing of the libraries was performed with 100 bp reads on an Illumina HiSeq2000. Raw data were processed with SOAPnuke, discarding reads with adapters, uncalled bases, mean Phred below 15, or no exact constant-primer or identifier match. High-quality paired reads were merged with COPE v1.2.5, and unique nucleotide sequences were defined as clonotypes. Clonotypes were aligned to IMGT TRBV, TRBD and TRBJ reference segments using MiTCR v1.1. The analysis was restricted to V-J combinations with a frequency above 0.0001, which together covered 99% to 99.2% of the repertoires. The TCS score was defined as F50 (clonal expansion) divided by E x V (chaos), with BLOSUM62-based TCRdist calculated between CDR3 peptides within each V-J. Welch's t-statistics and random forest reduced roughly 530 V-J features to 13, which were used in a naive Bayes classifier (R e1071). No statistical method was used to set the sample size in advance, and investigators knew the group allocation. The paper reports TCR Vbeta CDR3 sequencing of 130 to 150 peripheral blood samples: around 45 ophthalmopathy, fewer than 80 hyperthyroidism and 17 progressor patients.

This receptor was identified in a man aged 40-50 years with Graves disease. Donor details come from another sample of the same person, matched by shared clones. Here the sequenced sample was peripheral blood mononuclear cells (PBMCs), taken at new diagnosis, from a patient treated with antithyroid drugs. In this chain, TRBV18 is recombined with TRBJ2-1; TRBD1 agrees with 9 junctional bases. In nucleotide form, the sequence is TGTGCCAGCTCACTCACGGGACAGGGCTACAATGAGCAGTTCTTC. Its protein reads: CASSLTGQGYNEQFF.